The source of this T cell receptor beta chain is a study of blood T cell repertoires in COVID-19. Study overall: Whether acute or convalescent, the COVID-19 samples came from the United States, Italy and Spain.

J was trimmed by 3 bases and V by 5 bases; bases with no gene match: 10. There are 15 residues in the CDR3. CDR1 is LNHDA and CDR2 is SQIVND in the germline V gene (reference sequence). Participants, about 18 to 90 years old, spanned fewer than 25 US areas. What the recovered Cohort 3 donors had was two negative PCRs, clearance, or symptom resolution. Source study methods: Nucleated cell number was recorded as an estimate derived from reference gene primer amplification. Produced via immunoSEQ multiplex PCR; TCRdb's table is partial and in-frame only. The D gene and trimming were derived from the DNA, and the V and J assignments and clone size from that table. This table has some 270,000 clones, approximately 88% appearing once.

The J gene is TRBJ2-7, the V gene TRBV19, with TRBD1 matching over 7 bases. The receptor was derived from a woman in her forties who had recovered from COVID-19. The source material was PBMCs or T cells enriched from blood (not recorded which). CDR3 in DNA: TGTGCCAGTAGTCTCGGGCAGGGGGAGATCTACGAGCAGTACTTC. It translates to CASSLGQGEIYEQYF.